Presented here are 16 T cell receptor beta chains from one specimen sequenced in a study of shared clonotypes between healthy human individuals. Only in-frame clones appear in the TCRdb table, and some are missing; sequencing was by immunoSEQ multiplex PCR. The repertoire holds approximately 810,000 clones, around 92% seen once, with nearly 25% in the top ten. Naive CD8 populations comprised CD45RO-negative cells positively selected for CCR7, excluding terminally differentiated effector memory CD45RA+ cells. The sequenced sample was naive CD8+ T cells sorted from blood. The receptors here all came from a man younger than 45 in good health.

The J gene is TRBJ1-2, the V gene TRBV5-6, with 8 bases lining up with TRBD1. Per germline, CDR1 SGHDT and CDR2 YYEEEE. This CDR3 has 13 amino acids. V shed 5 bases and J 3 bases; nucleotides not matched to a gene: 3. The CDR3 DNA is TGTGCCAGCAGATCGGACAGGGACTATGGCTACACCTTC. This sequence encodes CASRSDRDYGYTF.

This rearrangement joins TRBV4-3 to TRBJ1-1; no firm D call. CDR1 and CDR2 from the germline V gene are LGHNA and YSLEER. The length of the CDR3 is 16 residues. Deletions cut 0 bases from V and 5 bases from J, with 16 bases between. This CDR3 reads CASSQESYPTLTEAFF. For the CDR3, the DNA is TGCGCCAGCAGCCAAGAGAGTTACCCGACACTTACTGAAGCTTTCTTT.

This clone was recorded only once. The chain recombines TRBV21-1 with TRBJ2-7; TRBD1, as called in the table, went unchecked against the DNA. TRBV21-1 is noted as a pseudogene. CDR3 size: 16 residues. The chain's CDR3 is CASSKYPPGQDYEQYF. The CDR3 bases are TGTGCCAGCAGCAAATACCCCCCGGGACAGGACTACGAGCAGTACTTC.

V usage is TRBV28 and J usage is TRBJ2-7; 12 bases are shared with TRBD2. The ends lost 8 bases at V and 0 bases at J; junction bases unmatched: 5. Germline-derived CDR1 and CDR2 are MDHEN and SYDVKM. This CDR3 region has 15 residues. The CDR3 loop is CASGLAGKSSYEQYF. CDR3 sequence (DNA): TGTGCCAGCGGACTAGCGGGAAAGAGCTCCTACGAGCAGTACTTC.

V and J are TRBV7-2 and TRBJ2-5; the D is unclear. The CDR3 totals 13 residues. The V and J ends lost 1 base and 5 bases respectively, with 8 bases between them. The germline V gene has CDR1 SGHTA and CDR2 FQGNSA. CDR3 region: CASSLGPGETQYF. As DNA, the CDR3 is TGTGCCAGCAGCTTAGGGCCTGGGGAGACCCAGTACTTC. The variable domain in full, completed from reference TRBV7-2 and TRBJ2-5, reads GAGVSQSPSNKVTEKGKDVELRCDPISGHTALYWYRQSLGQGLEFLIYFQGNSAPDKSGLPSDRFSAERTGGSVSTLTIQRTQQEDSAVYLCASSLGPGETQYFGPGTRLLVL.

The gene calls are TRBV19 and TRBJ2-7; a possible D gene is TRBD2 (6 bases). Germline loops: CDR1 LNHDA, CDR2 SQIVND (reference sequence). The CDR3 contains 13 residues. Trimming cost V 3 bases and J 3 bases, with 9 bases left between them. The CDR3 bases are TGTGCCAGTAGTATTTTTAGCGGCTACGAGCAGTACTTC. Translating it yields CASSIFSGYEQYF.

This clone appeared once. The chain carries TRBV5-1 and TRBJ2-2, with TRBD2 identical over 14 bases. J gave up 7 bases and V 0 bases, and 17 bases lay outside the gene matches. The CDR3 is 21 amino acids. The germline CDR1 and CDR2 sequences are SGHRS and YFSETQ. The CDR3 loop reads CASSLAHPGQRLAGGVGELFF. Here the CDR3 DNA reads TGCGCCAGCAGCTTGGCTCATCCGGGACAGAGACTAGCGGGAGGGGTCGGGGAGCTGTTTTTT. Supplemented by reference TRBV5-1 and TRBJ2-2, the full variable domain reads KAGVTQTPRYLIKTRGQQVTLSCSPISGHRSVSWYQQTPGQGLQFLFEYFSETQRNKGNFPGRFSGRQFSNSRSEMNVSTLELGDSALYLCASSLAHPGQRLAGGVGELFFGEGSRLTVL.

This chain's CDR3 is CASSPGTSIPDTQYF. In nucleotides, the CDR3 is TGCGCCAGCAGCCCCGGGACATCTATCCCAGATACGCAGTATTTT. The V gene is TRBV4-1, the J gene TRBJ2-3; D possibly corresponds to TRBD1 (6 bases). V was shortened by 4 bases and J by 4 bases, with 15 bases between the two germline ends. CDR3 length: 15 residues. CDR1 and CDR2 from the germline V gene are MGHRA and YSYEKL.

V gene TRBV13 combines with J gene TRBJ2-1; 8 bases are a match to TRBD2. V lost 3 bases and J lost 5; bases outside the gene matches: 0. Germline lookup yields CDR1 PRHDT and CDR2 FYEKMQ (reference sequence). The CDR3 has 13 residues. CDR3 DNA sequence: TGTGCCAGCAGCTTTAGCGGGAACAATGAGCAGTTCTTC. Protein: CASSFSGNNEQFF.

The genes are TRBV29-1 and TRBJ2-7, with a tentative D call TRBD1 (6 bases). This CDR3 spans 12 amino acids. Trimming removed 4 bases at V and 2 bases at J, with 9 bases between. Germline-derived CDR1 and CDR2 are SQVTM and ANQGSEA. The CDR3 bases are TGCAGCGTTGTCGGACAGCCCTACGAGCAGTACTTC. Its protein product is CSVVGQPYEQYF.

V is TRBV4-1 and J is TRBJ2-1, with 12 bases that match TRBD2. CDR1 is MGHRA, CDR2 YSYEKL, per germline. CDR3 length: 16 amino acids. The V segment lost 5 bases and the J segment 7 bases; nucleotides outside the gene matches: 9. CDR3: CASSTRLAGVKNEQFF. In DNA, the CDR3 is TGCGCCAGCAGCACCCGACTAGCGGGAGTAAAAAATGAGCAGTTCTTC.

This clone was found once. This chain connects TRBV19 to TRBJ1-5, with a tentative D call TRBD1 (6 bases). Germline CDR1 is LNHDA and CDR2 is SQIVND (reference sequence). The V end was cut by 1 base, the J end by 7 bases, with 11 bases between. The CDR3 length is 14 residues. The CDR3 DNA sequence: TGTGCCAGTAGTATAGTCGGGGGCGGGCAGCCCCAGCATTTT. It yields the protein CASSIVGGGQPQHF.

The V and J genes are TRBV14 and TRBJ1-2; D is unclear. CDR1 SGHDN and CDR2 FVKESK come from the germline V gene. The CDR3 loop spans 16 amino acids. Trimming removed 0 bases from V and 4 bases from J, with 15 bases in between. The CDR3 loop is CASSQDYRGFGYGYTF. CDR3 bases: TGTGCCAGCAGCCAAGATTATCGGGGATTTGGCTATGGCTACACCTTC.

The chain uses TRBV13 and TRBJ2-1, with TRBD2 matching over 7 bases. Germline lookup yields CDR1 PRHDT and CDR2 FYEKMQ (reference sequence). The CDR3 has 16 amino acids. The V segment lost 2 bases and the J segment 7 bases; nucleotides outside the gene matches: 11. In DNA, the CDR3 is TGTGCCAGCAGCTTATTGTCTAGCGGAGCCCGAAATGAGCAGTTCTTC. This sequence encodes CASSLLSSGARNEQFF.

The chain carries TRBV27 and TRBJ1-1, with D unclear. The CDR3 has 12 residues. Germline V CDR1 and CDR2: MNHEY, SMNVEV (reference sequence). Trimming took off 6 bases at V and 0 bases at J, with 5 bases between the two ends. The CDR3 DNA reads TGTGCCAGCAGAAAAATGAACACTGAAGCTTTCTTT. Its translation: CASRKMNTEAFF.

The gene calls are TRBV2 and TRBJ2-7; D is unresolved. The germline CDR1 and CDR2 sequences are SNHLY and FYNNEI. CDR3 size: 12 residues. V lost 7 bases, J lost 2 bases, and 9 bases lay in between. The CDR3 DNA is TGTGCCAGCATACTACACGCCTACGAGCAGTACTTC. This gives the protein CASILHAYEQYF.